The clone carrying this T cell receptor beta chain was seen a handful of times. Its antigen is still unknown. These data are taken from a study of T-cell memory formation after mild COVID-19. Study summary: TCR clusters were largely donor specific.

Each CDR3 protein is one row after TCRdb ran MiXCR on the 5' RACE reads. The sample has tens of thousands of distinct CDR3 sequences; approximately 15% are singletons. The CDR3 totals 14 residues. Germline CDR1 and CDR2: SEHNR and FQNEAQ (reference sequence). V was shortened by 6 bases and J by 6 bases, with 17 bases between the two germline ends. Notes on the study in general: A second wave of clones peaked on day 37, and their SARS-CoV-2 specificity went unconfirmed. There was a balanced CD4/CD8 profile in clones contracting day 15 to 85, and later expanders leaned CD4+.

This TCR was recovered from an adult woman who had mild COVID-19 (a few samples of this study predate the infection). Cell type and time point are not known. The chain carries TRBV7-9 and TRBJ1-2, with D possibly TRBD1 on 5 matching bases. Sequencing was done on a sample of PBMCs or a T cell subset sorted from them (not recorded which). The CDR3 sequence is CASREISGGDGYTF. For the CDR3, the DNA is TGTGCCAGCAGAGAGATAAGTGGAGGGGATGGCTACACCTTC.